This TCR beta chain comes out of a study of T cells in Graves' hyperthyroidism and ophthalmopathy. RNA transcripts yielded amplified TCR beta CDR3 regions. The TCR CDR3 first-round RT-PCR relied on the HTBI primer set. TCRdb recomputed calls from the multiplex PCR reads with MiXCR, one row per CDR3 protein. Here the sample spans 390,000 or so distinct CDR3 sequences, roughly 15% being singletons. This clonotype was detected once. Germline CDR1 is MNHGY and CDR2 is SVAAGI. V lost 3 bases and J lost 0, with 21 bases in between. The CDR3 is made up of 20 amino acids. Enrolled ophthalmopathy patients presented with a Clinical Activity Score of at least 3, a NOSPECS grade of at least 4, and disease duration under 3 months. It was 8.5 to 10 ml of fresh peripheral blood that supplied the PBMCs.

Sequencing was done on a sample of blood. This receptor was obtained from a man younger than 30 with Graves' ophthalmopathy. The V gene is TRBV6-9, the J gene TRBJ1-6; possibly TRBD1 for D (6 bases). DNA of the CDR3: TGTGCCAGCAGTTACAGGACAGACAACTTCTTGAGCTCCTATAATTCACCCCTCCACTTT. This translates into CASSYRTDNFLSSYNSPLHF.